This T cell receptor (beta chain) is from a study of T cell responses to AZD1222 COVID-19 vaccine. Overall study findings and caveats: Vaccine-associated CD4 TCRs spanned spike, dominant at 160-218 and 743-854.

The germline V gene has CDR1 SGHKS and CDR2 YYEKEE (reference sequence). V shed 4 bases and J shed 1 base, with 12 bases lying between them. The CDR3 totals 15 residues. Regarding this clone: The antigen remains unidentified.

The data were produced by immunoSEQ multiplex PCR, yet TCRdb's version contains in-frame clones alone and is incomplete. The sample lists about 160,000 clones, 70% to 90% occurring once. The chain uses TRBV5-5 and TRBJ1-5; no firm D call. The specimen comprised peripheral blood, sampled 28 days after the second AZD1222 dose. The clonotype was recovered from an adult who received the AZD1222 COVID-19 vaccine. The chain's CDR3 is CASSRRELSNQPQHF. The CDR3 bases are TGTGCCAGCAGCCGACGGGAACTAAGCAATCAGCCCCAGCATTTT.